Listed below are T cell receptor beta chains from one sample, sequenced in a study of spatial heterogeneity in lung cancer. TCRdb re-called the 5' RACE reads with MiXCR, one entry per CDR3 protein. The sample contains hundreds of distinct CDR3 sequences, about a tenth of which appear only once. The input for sequencing was normal lung tissue next to the tumor, taken at surgery. The source of these receptors is a male donor with early-stage non-small cell lung cancer. The CDR3 runs from the conserved cysteine through the conserved F or W. The order of the fields is J gene, V gene, D gene, clone size, CDR3 DNA, CDR3 protein. D genes are given only for firm matches. A clone size is listed for some rows: how often the clone was seen (once, few, many), or a class if it is expanded.

>TRBJ1-2|TRBV12-3/TRBV12-4|TRBD1|few
TGTGCCAGCAGTTTAATCAGGACAGGGACTGGCTACACCTTC
CASSLIRTGTGYTF
>TRBJ1-6|TRBV7-8|-|medium-sized
TGTGCCAGCAGCTTAGATGAGTCGGGAACTAATTCACCCCTCCACTTT
CASSLDESGTNSPLHF
>TRBJ2-6|TRBV28|TRBD1|medium-sized
TGTGCCGCTAACAGGGGCTCTGGGGCCAACTTCCTGACTTTC
CAANRGSGANFLTF
>TRBJ2-7|TRBV2|TRBD1|large
TGTGCCAGCAGTGAACGGACAGGGGGCGCGACGTACTACGAGCAGTACTTC
CASSERTGGATYYEQYF
>TRBJ1-5|TRBV4-3|TRBD1|medium-sized
TGCGCCAGCAGCCAAGATCTCGGACAGGGCGCCGTATTTCCGAGCAATCAGCCCCAGCATTTT
CASSQDLGQGAVFPSNQPQHF
>TRBJ2-1|TRBV18|-|-
TGTGCCAGCTCACCACCTCAGGGTTCCCCCTACAATGAGCAGTTCTTC
CASSPPQGSPYNEQFF
>TRBJ1-2|TRBV12-3/TRBV12-4|-|large
TGTGCCAGCAGTCCACGGGGGGCATCGGTTAGCTATGGCTACACCTTC
CASSPRGASVSYGYTF
>TRBJ2-1|TRBV29-1|TRBD2|large
TGCAGCGCTGGGACTAGCTCCGTGATCTACAATGAGCAGTTCTTC
CSAGTSSVIYNEQFF
>TRBJ1-1|TRBV19|-|large
TGTGCCAGTACCGACCTTGGGGAGAACACTGAAGCTTTCTTT
CASTDLGENTEAFF
>TRBJ1-1|TRBV28|-|large
TGTGCCAGCAGTTTCCCGACAGGCCTACTTTCCGGTGGCACTGAAGCTTTCTTT
CASSFPTGLLSGGTEAFF
>TRBJ2-7|TRBV13|TRBD2|-
TGTGCCAGCAGCTCGGCGGGACTAGCGTTCTACGAGCAGTACTTC
CASSSAGLAFYEQYF
>TRBJ2-4|TRBV7-8|TRBD1|few
TGTGCCAGCACCGGGACAGAAAACATTCAGTACTTC
CASTGTENIQYF
>TRBJ1-5|TRBV7-2|TRBD1|-
TGTGCCTGCAGCTTGACGACAGGGGTGATGAGCAATCAGCCCCAGCATTTT
CACSLTTGVMSNQPQHF
>TRBJ1-1|TRBV7-9|-|large
TGTGCCAGCAGCTTAAGCGTCGGAACTGAAGCTTTCTTT
CASSLSVGTEAFF
>TRBJ2-7|TRBV29-1|TRBD2|large
TGCAGCGTGAGAGCGGGAGGTTCTTACGAGCAGTACTTC
CSVRAGGSYEQYF
>TRBJ2-6|TRBV2|-|large
TGTGCCAGCAGTCGGGACGTCCTGATTTTC
CASSRDVLIF
>TRBJ2-5|TRBV27|-|large
TGTGCCAGCAGTTTCCTAGGATTTCAAGAGACCCAGTACTTC
CASSFLGFQETQYF